A single sample is the source of the 2 T cell receptor beta chains below, sequenced in a study of PD-1 blockade in classical Hodgkin lymphoma. Libraries were prepared by immunoSEQ multiplex PCR; TCRdb keeps only in-frame clonotypes and omits some of them. The sample records around 46,000 clones, around 90% being singletons. The time point here: cycle 4 day 1 (C4D1), after six to seven weeks of nivolumab. Every patient was affected by relapse after autologous stem cell transplantation, while exposure to brentuximab vedotin was not uniform. The material sequenced was peripheral blood mononuclear cells (PBMCs), taken before the fourth cycle of nivolumab. All receptors come from a human donor with classical Hodgkin lymphoma.

This sequence joins TRBV7-3 and TRBJ2-6; D unresolved. V was pared by 5 bases and J by 4 bases, with 9 bases between. Germline V gene data show CDR1 as SGHTA and CDR2 as FQGTGA. CDR3 length: 14 residues. The CDR3 sequence is CASSPGWGANVLTF. Written as DNA, the CDR3 is TGTGCCAGCAGCCCCGGGTGGGGGGCCAACGTCCTGACTTTC.

This chain uses TRBV6-5 with TRBJ1-6, with D unclear. In germline, CDR1 is MNHEY, CDR2 SVGAGI. V was clipped by 2 bases and J by 8 bases, with 16 bases between them. The CDR3 spans 16 residues. The CDR3 spells CASSYGLSGVDSPLHF. In DNA form, the CDR3 reads TGTGCCAGCAGTTACGGCCTGTCGGGAGTGGATTCACCCCTCCACTTT.